This paragraph covers one T cell receptor (beta chain) sequence. Its specificity is not known. V was shortened by 6 bases and J by 3 bases, with 17 bases between the two germline ends. Germline-derived CDR1 and CDR2 are SNHLY and FYNNEI. CDR3 length: 15 amino acids. Measured with immunoSEQ multiplex PCR; TCRdb has only the in-frame clones, and not every one. The table shows 90,000 to 150,000 clones, with 70% to 90% occurring only once. The entry originates in a study of T cell responses to AZD1222 COVID-19 vaccine. Study-level results: The CD4 TCRs associated with vaccination extended across spike and predominated at 160-218 and 743-854.

The chain combines TRBV2 with TRBJ1-2; no clear D gene. The material sequenced was peripheral blood, taken on day 0 of AZD1222 vaccination. This clonotype was sampled from an adult in good health. The CDR3 here is CASRAPQPFDYGYTF. CDR3 nucleotide sequence: TGTGCCAGCAGAGCTCCGCAGCCTTTTGACTATGGCTACACCTTC.